This TCR beta chain comes out of a study of early T cells in non-severe SARS-CoV-2 infection. Study-level results: Anti-spike CD8 specificities were favored by VDJdb matching, whose results missed private and CD4 specificities.

TCRdb redid the calling of the 5' RACE reads with MiXCR, one entry per CDR3 protein. The sample gives about 39,000 distinct CDR3 sequences, around 4.1% of which show up once; around 2.9% is in the top ten. In its sample, this clonotype was seen many times. What it binds is unknown. Germline-derived CDR1 and CDR2 are MNHEY and SVGAGI. CDR3 length: 13 residues. V gave up 6 bases and J gave up 5 bases, with 11 bases separating them. This chain uses TRBV6-5 with TRBJ2-1, with D uncertain. The clonotype was recovered from an adult who was a healthcare worker with PCR-confirmed SARS-CoV-2 infection or an uninfected control (not recorded which). Sequences were obtained from whole blood. CDR3 protein: CASSLDWDNEQFF. The CDR3 DNA follows: TGTGCCAGCAGCCTCGACTGGGACAATGAGCAGTTCTTC.